This T cell receptor (beta chain) is from a study of blood T cell repertoires in COVID-19 (dated by TCRdb to the early 2020s). Background for the entire study: Samples covering the acute and convalescent phases of COVID-19 were provided by collaborators in the United States, Italy and Spain. The prospective study material was composed of cDNA or gDNA derived from T cells, B-cell-depleted T cells, or PBMCs. The dataset comprised deeply sampled blood TCRbeta repertoires from subjects exposed to, actively infected with, or recovered from COVID-19. The repertoires were released in a freely available public database meant as a resource for research on the immune response to SARS-CoV-2. The samples were drawn from two sources: the first 160 participants of the ongoing ImmuneRACE study, and over 950 subjects contributed by 6 global collaborators. Sample metadata almost always included a de-identified subject ID, COVID-19 status, age in years and sex. Where available, HLA class I and class II types were taken from metadata supplied by the sample provider and were not determined by assay-based typing.

Worth noting for this clone: Its recognized antigen is unknown. No much larger clone is present one base from it, and per-base qualities are unavailable.

Beyond this particular receptor, the publication reports: The amount of clinical and demographic metadata varied by source and participant and was provided uncurated.

TCRbeta CDR3 regions were amplified from genomic DNA using the immunoSEQ Assay, a bias-controlled multiplex PCR. The original pipeline was this. The number of nucleated cells in each sample was estimated by amplification of reference gene primers within the assay. To quantify the absolute abundance of each unique TCRbeta CDR3 rearrangement, sequence reads were collapsed and filtered. Productive Simpson clonality was computed per sample as the square root of Simpson's diversity index over productive rearrangements. Held by TCRdb, this immuneACCESS table contains in-frame sequences only and omits some clones. Under half of the omission traces to an unresolved V gene where checked; the cause of the rest is unknown. The V and J calls and clone size come from that table; D and trimming were worked out from the DNA. In this sample the table shows about 250,000 clones, about nine tenths of which occur a single time. The ten most abundant clones make up 2.6% of the sample.

Enrolling through a virtual design, the prospective study's participants ranged in age from roughly 18 to 89 years and lived across more than 20 United States geographic areas. In the prospective study, cohorts were assigned on the basis of participant-reported clinical history obtained from a screening survey and a study questionnaire. In the prospective study, whole blood, serum and a nasopharyngeal or oropharyngeal swab were collected from each participant by mobile phlebotomists. Prospective study participants could optionally give additional blood draws and questionnaires over an approximately two-month period. Before DNA extraction, blood samples from the prospective study were shipped at room temperature or frozen. CDR1 and CDR2 were assigned from the germline V gene as MGHRA and YSYEKL. Trimming removed 2 bases from V and 9 bases from J; the gene matches leave 16 bases unexplained. From the cysteine through the phenylalanine, the CDR3 covers 17 amino acids. Only the CDR3 part of the read is kept: 51 bases, read in frame from the first base.

The source material was PBMCs or T cells enriched from blood (not recorded which). This receptor was obtained from a woman aged 25 to 39 with acute COVID-19. The V gene is TRBV4-1 and the J gene is TRBJ2-4; 7 bases in the junction line up with TRBD2. The sequence in DNA is TGCGCCAGCAGCCAACGCCCCCCGGGGGGAGAGGAGACCATTCAGTACTTC. Its coded protein is CASSQRPPGGEETIQYF.